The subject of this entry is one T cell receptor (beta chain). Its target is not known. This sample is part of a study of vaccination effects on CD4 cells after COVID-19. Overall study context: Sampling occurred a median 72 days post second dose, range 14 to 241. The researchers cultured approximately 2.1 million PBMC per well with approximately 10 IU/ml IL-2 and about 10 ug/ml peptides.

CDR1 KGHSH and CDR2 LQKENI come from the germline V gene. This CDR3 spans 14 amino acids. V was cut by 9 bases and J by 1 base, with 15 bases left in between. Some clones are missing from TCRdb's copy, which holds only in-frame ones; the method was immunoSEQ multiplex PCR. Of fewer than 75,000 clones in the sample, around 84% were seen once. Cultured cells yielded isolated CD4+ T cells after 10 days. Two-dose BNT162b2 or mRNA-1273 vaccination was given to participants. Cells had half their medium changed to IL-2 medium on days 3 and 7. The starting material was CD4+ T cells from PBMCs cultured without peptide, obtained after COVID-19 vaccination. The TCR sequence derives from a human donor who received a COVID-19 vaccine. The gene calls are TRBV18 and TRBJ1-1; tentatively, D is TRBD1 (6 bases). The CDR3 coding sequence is TGTGCCAGTCAACCCCCACAGGGGAACACTGAAGCTTTCTTT. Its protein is CASQPPQGNTEAFF.